This T cell receptor (beta chain) came from a study of circulating tumor DNA in untreated peripheral T-cell lymphoma. To note about this clone: Its antigen remains unknown.

J gave up 0 bases and V 5 bases, and 5 bases lay outside the gene matches. CDR1 and CDR2 (germline): KGHSH, LQKENI. CDR3 length: 17 amino acids. TCRdb's table, derived via immunoSEQ multiplex PCR, lists solely in-frame clones and lacks some. The sample carries around 6,600 clones, about three fifths recorded once. The tumor tissue sample was taken at baseline before any treatment. Study-wide results and limits: Tumor-specific clonotypes were found in 76% of patients.

The rearrangement uses TRBV18 and TRBJ1-4; TRBD1 aligns across 11 bases. The clonotype was recovered from a human donor with peripheral T-cell lymphoma. Sequenced sample: tumor tissue. CDR3 sequence: CASSRTGGYATNEKLFF. The CDR3 bases are TGTGCCAGCTCAAGGACAGGGGGCTATGCAACTAATGAAAAACTGTTTTTT.